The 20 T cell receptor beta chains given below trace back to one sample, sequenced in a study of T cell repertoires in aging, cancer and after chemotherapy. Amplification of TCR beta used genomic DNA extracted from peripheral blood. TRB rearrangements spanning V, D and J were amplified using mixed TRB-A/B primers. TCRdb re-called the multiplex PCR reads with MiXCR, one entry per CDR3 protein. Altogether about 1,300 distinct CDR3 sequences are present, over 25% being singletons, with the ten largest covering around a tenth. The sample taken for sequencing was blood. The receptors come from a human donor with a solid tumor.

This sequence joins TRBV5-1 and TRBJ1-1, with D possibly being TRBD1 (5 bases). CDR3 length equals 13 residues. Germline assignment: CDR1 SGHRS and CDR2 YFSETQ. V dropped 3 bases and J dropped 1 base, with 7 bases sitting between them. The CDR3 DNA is TGCGCCAGCAGCTCTGGACAGAACACTGAAGCTTTCTTT. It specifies CASSSGQNTEAFF.

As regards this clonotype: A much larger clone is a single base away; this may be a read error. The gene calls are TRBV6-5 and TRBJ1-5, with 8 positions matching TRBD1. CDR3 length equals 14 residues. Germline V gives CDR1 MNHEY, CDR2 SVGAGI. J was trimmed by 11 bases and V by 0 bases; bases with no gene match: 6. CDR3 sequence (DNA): TGTGCCAGCAGTTACTCCATTTCGACAGGGGCCCAGCATTTT. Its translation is CASSYSISTGAQHF.

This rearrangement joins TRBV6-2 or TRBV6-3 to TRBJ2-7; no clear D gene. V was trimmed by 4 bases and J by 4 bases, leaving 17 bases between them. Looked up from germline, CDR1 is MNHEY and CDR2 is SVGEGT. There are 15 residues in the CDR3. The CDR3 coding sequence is TGTGCCAGCAGTTTCAATCCTACCTTGTCTTACGAGCAGTACTTC. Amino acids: CASSFNPTLSYEQYF.

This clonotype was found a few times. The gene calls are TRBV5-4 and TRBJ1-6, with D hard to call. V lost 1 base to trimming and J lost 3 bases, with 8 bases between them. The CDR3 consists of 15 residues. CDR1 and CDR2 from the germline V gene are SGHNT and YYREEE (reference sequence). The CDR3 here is CASSLMGNYNSPLHF. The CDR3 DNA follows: TGTGCCAGCAGCTTGATGGGGAACTATAATTCACCCCTCCACTTT. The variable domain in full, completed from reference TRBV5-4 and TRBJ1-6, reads ETGVTQSPTHLIKTRGQQVTLRCSSQSGHNTVSWYQQALGQGPQFIFQYYREEENGRGNFPPRFSGLQFPNYSSELNVNALELDDSALYLCASSLMGNYNSPLHFGNGTRLTVT.

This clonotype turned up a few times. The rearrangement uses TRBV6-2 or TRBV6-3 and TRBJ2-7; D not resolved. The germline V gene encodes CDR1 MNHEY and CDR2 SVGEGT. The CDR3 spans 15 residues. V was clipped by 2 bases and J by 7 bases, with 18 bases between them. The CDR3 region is CASSYNSRMNGEQYF. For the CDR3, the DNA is TGTGCCAGCAGTTACAACTCGAGGATGAATGGAGAGCAGTACTTC.

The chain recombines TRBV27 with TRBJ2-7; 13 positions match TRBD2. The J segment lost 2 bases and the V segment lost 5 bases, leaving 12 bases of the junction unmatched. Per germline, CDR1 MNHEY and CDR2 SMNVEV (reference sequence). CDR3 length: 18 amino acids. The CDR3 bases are TGTGCCAGCAGTCCCGGGGGACTAGCGGGACGATCCCCCTACGAGCAGTACTTC. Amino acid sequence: CASSPGGLAGRSPYEQYF.

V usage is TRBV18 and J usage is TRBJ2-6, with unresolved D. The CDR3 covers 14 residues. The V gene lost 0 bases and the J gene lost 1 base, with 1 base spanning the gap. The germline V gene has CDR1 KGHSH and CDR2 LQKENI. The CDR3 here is CASSPPSGANVLTF. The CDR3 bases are TGTGCCAGCTCACCACCTTCTGGGGCCAACGTCCTGACTTTC.

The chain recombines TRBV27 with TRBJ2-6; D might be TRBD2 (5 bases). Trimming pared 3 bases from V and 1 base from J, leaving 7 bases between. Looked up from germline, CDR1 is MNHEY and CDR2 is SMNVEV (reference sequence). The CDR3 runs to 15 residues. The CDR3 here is CASSFWESGANVLTF. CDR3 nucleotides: TGTGCCAGCAGTTTTTGGGAGTCTGGGGCCAACGTCCTGACTTTC. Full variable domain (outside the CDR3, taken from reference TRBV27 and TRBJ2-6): EAQVTQNPRYLITVTGKKLTVTCSQNMNHEYMSWYRQDPGLGLRQIYYSMNVEVTDKGDVPEGYKVSRKEKRNFPLILESPSPNQTSLYFCASSFWESGANVLTFGAGSRLTVL.

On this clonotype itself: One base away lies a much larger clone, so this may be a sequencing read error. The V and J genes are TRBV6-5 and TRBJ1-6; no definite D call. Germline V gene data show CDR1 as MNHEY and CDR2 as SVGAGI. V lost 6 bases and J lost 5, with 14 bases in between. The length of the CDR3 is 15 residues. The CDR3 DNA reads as TGTGCCAGCAGGCCTCCTACAGTGGATAATTCACCCCTCCACTTT. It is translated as CASRPPTVDNSPLHF.

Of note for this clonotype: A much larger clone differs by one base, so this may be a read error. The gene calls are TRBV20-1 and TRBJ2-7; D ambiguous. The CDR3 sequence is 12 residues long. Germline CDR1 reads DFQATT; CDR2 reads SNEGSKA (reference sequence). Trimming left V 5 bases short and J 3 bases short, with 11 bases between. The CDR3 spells CSAPVTCYEQYF. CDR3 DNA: TGCAGTGCTCCCGTAACCTGCTACGAGCAGTACTTC.

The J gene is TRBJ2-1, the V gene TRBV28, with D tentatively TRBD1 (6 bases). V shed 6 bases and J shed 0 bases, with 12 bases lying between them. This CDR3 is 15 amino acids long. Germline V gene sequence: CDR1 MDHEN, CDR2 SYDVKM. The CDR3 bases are TGTGCCAGCAGGTCCAGGGGAAGCTCCTACAATGAGCAGTTCTTC. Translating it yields CASRSRGSSYNEQFF. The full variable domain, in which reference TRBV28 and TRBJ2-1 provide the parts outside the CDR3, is DVKVTQSSRYLVKRTGEKVFLECVQDMDHENMFWYRQDPGLGLRLIYFSYDVKMKEKGDIPEGYSVSREKKERFSLILESASTNQTSMYLCASRSRGSSYNEQFFGPGTRLTVL.

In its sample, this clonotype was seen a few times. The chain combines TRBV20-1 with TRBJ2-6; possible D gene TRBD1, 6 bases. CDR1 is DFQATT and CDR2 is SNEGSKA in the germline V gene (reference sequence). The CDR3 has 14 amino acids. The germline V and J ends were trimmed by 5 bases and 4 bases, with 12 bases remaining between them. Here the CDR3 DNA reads TGCAGTGCTGCTACAGGGCTAGGGGCCAACGTCCTGACTTTC. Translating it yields CSAATGLGANVLTF.

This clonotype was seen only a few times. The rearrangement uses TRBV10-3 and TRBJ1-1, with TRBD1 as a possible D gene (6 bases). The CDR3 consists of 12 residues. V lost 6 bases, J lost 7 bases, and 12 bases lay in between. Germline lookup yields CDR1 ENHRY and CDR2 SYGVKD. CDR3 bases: TGTGCCATCAGCCCCCAGGGGATTGAAGCTTTCTTT. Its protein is CAISPQGIEAFF.

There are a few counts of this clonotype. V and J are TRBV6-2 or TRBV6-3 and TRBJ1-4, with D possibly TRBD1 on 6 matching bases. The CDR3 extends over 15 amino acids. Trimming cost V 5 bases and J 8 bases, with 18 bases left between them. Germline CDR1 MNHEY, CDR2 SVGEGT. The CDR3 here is CASSLQGGGGEKLFF. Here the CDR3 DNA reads TGTGCCAGCAGTCTTCAGGGCGGCGGGGGCGAAAAACTGTTTTTT.

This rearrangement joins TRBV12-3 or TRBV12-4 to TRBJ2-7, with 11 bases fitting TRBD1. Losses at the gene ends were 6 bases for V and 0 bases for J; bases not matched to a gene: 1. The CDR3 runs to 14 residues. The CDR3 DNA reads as TGTGCCAGCAGGGGACAGGGGGGCTCCTACGAGCAGTACTTC. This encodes CASRGQGGSYEQYF.

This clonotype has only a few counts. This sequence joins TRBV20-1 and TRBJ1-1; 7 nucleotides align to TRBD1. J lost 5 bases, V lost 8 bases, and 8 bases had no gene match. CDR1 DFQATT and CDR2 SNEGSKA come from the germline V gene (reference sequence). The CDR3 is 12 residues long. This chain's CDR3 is CSTEGAGTEAFF. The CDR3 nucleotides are TGCAGTACGGAGGGGGCGGGAACTGAAGCTTTCTTT.

CDR3 bases: TGTGCCAGCAGTTTCTCGGGGGGAACAGATACGCAGTATTTT. Translated: CASSFSGGTDTQYF. The genes are TRBV12-3 or TRBV12-4 and TRBJ2-3; 7 nucleotides align to TRBD2. V was pared by 3 bases and J by 3 bases, with 3 bases of the junction left unmatched. This CDR3 comprises 14 residues.

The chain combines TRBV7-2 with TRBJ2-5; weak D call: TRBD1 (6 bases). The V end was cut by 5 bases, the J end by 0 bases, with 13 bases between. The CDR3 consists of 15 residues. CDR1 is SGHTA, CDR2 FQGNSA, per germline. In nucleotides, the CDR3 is TGTGCCAGCAGCCCACAGACAGGTTACCAAGAGACCCAGTACTTC. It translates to CASSPQTGYQETQYF.

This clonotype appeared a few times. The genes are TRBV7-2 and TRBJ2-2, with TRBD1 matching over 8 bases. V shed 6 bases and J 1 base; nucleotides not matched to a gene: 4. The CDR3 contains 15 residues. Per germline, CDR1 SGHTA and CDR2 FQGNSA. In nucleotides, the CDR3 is TGTGCCAGCAGGCGGACAGGGAGGAACACCGGGGAGCTGTTTTTT. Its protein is CASRRTGRNTGELFF.

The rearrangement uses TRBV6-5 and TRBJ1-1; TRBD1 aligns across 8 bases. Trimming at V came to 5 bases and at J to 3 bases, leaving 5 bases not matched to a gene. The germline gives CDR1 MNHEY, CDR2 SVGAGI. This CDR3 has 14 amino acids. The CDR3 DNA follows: TGTGCCAGCAGTGGGACAGGTTTCTACACTGAAGCTTTCTTT. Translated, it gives CASSGTGFYTEAFF.